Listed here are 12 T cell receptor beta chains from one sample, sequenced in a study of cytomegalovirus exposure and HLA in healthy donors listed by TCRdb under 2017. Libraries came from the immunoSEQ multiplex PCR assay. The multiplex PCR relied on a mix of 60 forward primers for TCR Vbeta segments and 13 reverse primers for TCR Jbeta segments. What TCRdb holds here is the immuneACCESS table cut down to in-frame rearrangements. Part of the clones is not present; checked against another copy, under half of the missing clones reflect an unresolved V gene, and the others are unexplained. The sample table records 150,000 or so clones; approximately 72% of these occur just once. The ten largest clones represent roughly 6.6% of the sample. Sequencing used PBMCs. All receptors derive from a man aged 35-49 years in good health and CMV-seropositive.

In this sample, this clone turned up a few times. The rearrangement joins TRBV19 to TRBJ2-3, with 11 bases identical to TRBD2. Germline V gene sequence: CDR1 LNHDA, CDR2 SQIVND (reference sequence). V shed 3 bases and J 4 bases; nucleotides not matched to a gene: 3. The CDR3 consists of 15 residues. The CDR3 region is CASSMLAGGPDTQYF. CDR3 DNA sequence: TGTGCCAGTAGTATGCTAGCGGGGGGACCAGATACGCAGTATTTT.

The CDR3 region is CASLEWGGDEKLFF. CDR3 DNA sequence: TGTGCTAGCCTCGAGTGGGGGGGGGATGAAAAACTGTTTTTT. V usage is TRBV12-5 and J usage is TRBJ1-4; maybe TRBD1 (5 bases). V lost 9 bases, J lost 6 bases, and 17 bases lay in between. Germline CDR1 is LGHNT and CDR2 is FRNRAP. The CDR3 extends over 14 amino acids.

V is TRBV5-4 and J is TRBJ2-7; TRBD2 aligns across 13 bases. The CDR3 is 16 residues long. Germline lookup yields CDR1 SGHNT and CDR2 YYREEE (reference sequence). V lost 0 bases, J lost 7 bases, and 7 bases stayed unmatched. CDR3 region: CASSLAGLAGRGEQYF. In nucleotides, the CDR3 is TGTGCCAGCAGCTTGGCGGGACTAGCGGGGCGGGGAGAGCAGTACTTC.

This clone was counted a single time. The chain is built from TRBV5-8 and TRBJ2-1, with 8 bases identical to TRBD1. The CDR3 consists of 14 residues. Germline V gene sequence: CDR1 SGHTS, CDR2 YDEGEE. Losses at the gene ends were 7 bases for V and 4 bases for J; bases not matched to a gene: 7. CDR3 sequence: CASPGQGRYNEQFF. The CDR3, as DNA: TGTGCCAGCCCCGGACAGGGCAGATACAATGAGCAGTTCTTC.

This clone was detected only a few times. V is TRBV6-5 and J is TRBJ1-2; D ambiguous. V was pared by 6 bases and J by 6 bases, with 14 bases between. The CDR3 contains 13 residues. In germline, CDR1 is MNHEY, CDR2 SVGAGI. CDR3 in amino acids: CASSFTRSDGYTF. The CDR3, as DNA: TGTGCCAGCAGCTTCACCCGAAGCGATGGCTACACCTTC.

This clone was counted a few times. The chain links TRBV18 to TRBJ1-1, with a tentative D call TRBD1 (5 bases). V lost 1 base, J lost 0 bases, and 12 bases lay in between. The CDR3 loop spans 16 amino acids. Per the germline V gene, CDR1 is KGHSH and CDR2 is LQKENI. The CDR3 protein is CASSPLTQAVNTEAFF. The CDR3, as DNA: TGTGCCAGCTCACCACTTACACAGGCTGTGAACACTGAAGCTTTCTTT.

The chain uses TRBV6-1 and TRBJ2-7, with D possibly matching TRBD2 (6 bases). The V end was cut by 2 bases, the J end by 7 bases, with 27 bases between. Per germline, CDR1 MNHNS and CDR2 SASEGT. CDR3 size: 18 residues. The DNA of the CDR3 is TGTGCCAGCAGTGAATCCCTCCTCGGGAGTCAGGGTGTTAGGGAGCAGTACTTC. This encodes CASSESLLGSQGVREQYF.

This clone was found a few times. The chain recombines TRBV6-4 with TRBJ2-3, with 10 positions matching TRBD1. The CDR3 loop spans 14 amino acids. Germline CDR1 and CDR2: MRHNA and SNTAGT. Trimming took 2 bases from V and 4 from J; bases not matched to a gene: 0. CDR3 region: CASSDGTGADTQYF. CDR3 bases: TGTGCCAGCAGTGACGGGACAGGGGCAGATACGCAGTATTTT.

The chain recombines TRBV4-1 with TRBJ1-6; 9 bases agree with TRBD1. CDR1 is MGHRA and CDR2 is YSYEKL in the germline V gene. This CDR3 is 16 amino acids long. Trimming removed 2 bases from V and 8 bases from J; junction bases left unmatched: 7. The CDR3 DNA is TGCGCCAGCAGCCAACTAGACGGGACAGGGTATTCACCCCTCCACTTT. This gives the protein CASSQLDGTGYSPLHF.

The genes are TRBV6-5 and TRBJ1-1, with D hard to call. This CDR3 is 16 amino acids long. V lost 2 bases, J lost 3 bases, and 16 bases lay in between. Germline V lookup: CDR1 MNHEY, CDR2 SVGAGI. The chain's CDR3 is CASSYERAAADTEAFF. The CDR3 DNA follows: TGTGCCAGCAGTTACGAAAGGGCAGCGGCGGACACTGAAGCTTTCTTT.

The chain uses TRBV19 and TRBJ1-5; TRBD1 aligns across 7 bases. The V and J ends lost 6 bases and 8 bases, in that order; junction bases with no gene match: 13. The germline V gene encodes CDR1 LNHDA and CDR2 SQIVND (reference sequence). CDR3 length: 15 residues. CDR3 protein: CASRRTGGDYEPQHF. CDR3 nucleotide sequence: TGTGCCAGTAGGAGGACAGGAGGGGATTATGAGCCCCAGCATTTT.

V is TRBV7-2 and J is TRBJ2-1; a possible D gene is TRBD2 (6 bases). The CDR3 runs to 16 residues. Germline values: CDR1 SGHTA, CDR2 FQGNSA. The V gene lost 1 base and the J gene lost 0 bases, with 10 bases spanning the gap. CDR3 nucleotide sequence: TGTGCCAGCAGCTTAGTTGGGGGGACCTCCTACAATGAGCAGTTCTTC. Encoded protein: CASSLVGGTSYNEQFF.